A single sample gave rise to the 18 T cell receptor beta chains below, sequenced in a study of T cells in Graves' hyperthyroidism and ophthalmopathy. Amplification of TCR beta CDR3 regions used RNA as the template. HTBI primers were employed in a first-round RT-PCR of the TCR CDR3. From the multiplex PCR reads, TCRdb called clonotypes with MiXCR, one entry per CDR3 protein. Among 250,000 to 400,000 distinct CDR3 sequences, roughly an eighth were seen once, and the ten largest hold 34%. Material for sequencing was blood. These receptors were obtained from a woman in her 40s with Graves' ophthalmopathy.

This clonotype was observed many times. The V and J genes are TRBV6-2 or TRBV6-3 and TRBJ1-1; D might be TRBD1 (6 bases). V was pared by 6 bases and J by 12 bases, with 17 bases between. The CDR3 loop spans 12 amino acids. Per germline, CDR1 MNHEY and CDR2 SVGEGT. The CDR3 DNA reads as TGTGCCAGCAGGGTCCGGGACACTTCAACTTTCTTT. Amino acid sequence: CASRVRDTSTFF.

Ten or more counts support this clonotype. This chain links TRBV2 with TRBJ2-5; TRBD1 agrees at 8 bases. The CDR3 runs 13 residues. The germline V gene has CDR1 SNHLY and CDR2 FYNNEI. The V and J ends lost 6 bases and 7 bases, in that order; junction bases with no gene match: 7. The CDR3 here is CASSPDRVGTQYF. Here the CDR3 DNA reads TGTGCCAGCAGCCCGGACAGGGTGGGGACCCAGTACTTC.

As to this clonotype: No DNA is shown, since the ends of the CDR3 on it are uncertain; the CDR3 is the one TCRdb lists. The chain employs TRBV12-3 or TRBV12-4 and TRBJ2-2; the DNA was not used to check the table's D call, TRBD2. The CDR3 is 15 amino acids long, termini counted. The CDR3 region is CASSFFGQRAGELFF.

This clonotype was observed many times. V usage is TRBV19 and J usage is TRBJ1-1; D unresolved. There are 14 residues in the CDR3. The V gene lost 0 bases and the J gene lost 1 base, with 6 bases spanning the gap. CDR1 is LNHDA, CDR2 SQIVND, per germline (reference sequence). CDR3 protein: CASSIDLENTEAFF. DNA for the CDR3: TGTGCCAGTAGTATAGATCTAGAGAACACTGAAGCTTTCTTT.

This clonotype was observed many times. CDR3 residues: CASSTRTGGDTEAFF. CDR3 DNA: TGTGCCAGCAGCACGCGGACAGGGGGGGACACTGAAGCTTTCTTT. This chain connects TRBV3-1 to TRBJ1-1; 10 bases are a match to TRBD1. V was pared by 5 bases and J by 3 bases, with 6 bases of the junction left unmatched. CDR1 is LGHDT and CDR2 is YNNKEL in the germline V gene (reference sequence). The CDR3 is 15 residues long. Full variable domain (remainder filled in from reference TRBV3-1 and TRBJ1-1): DTAVSQTPKYLVTQMGNDKSIKCEQNLGHDTMYWYKQDSKKFLKIMFSYNNKELIINETVPNRFSPKSPDKAHLNLHINSLELGDSAVYFCASSTRTGGDTEAFFGQGTRLTVV.

This sequence joins TRBV7-9 and TRBJ1-4, with D tentatively TRBD1 (5 bases). With 10 bases removed from V and 8 bases from J, the gap between germline ends came to 20 bases. The germline CDR1 and CDR2 sequences are SEHNR and FQNEAQ (reference sequence). The CDR3 sequence is 14 residues long. CDR3 loop: CATQASGSTEKLFF. The CDR3 region has the DNA TGTGCCACACAAGCCTCAGGGAGCACAGAAAAACTGTTTTTT.

This clonotype has more than one count but fewer than ten. The chain carries TRBV11-2 and TRBJ2-1; D may be TRBD1 (5 bases). There are 18 residues in the CDR3. Germline V CDR1 and CDR2: SGHAT, FQNNGV. With 2 bases removed from V and 2 bases from J, the gap between germline ends came to 19 bases. CDR3 in amino acids: CASSLPSLQGTTYNEQFF. CDR3 nucleotides: TGTGCCAGCAGCTTACCATCGCTTCAGGGCACAACCTACAATGAGCAGTTCTTC.

This clonotype was observed at least ten times. The chain carries TRBV7-9 and TRBJ2-5, with D perhaps matching TRBD1 (5 bases). V was trimmed by 6 bases and J by 2 bases, leaving 19 bases between them. The germline CDR1 and CDR2 sequences are SEHNR and FQNEAQ (reference sequence). The CDR3 covers 16 residues. The CDR3 DNA reads as TGTGCCAGCAGTTCAGGGAAGTTGGCGTCGCAAGAGACCCAGTACTTC. This translates into CASSSGKLASQETQYF.

This clonotype was seen more than once but under ten times. The chain combines TRBV4-1 with TRBJ2-3; 9 bases match TRBD1. Trimming removed 6 bases from V and 0 bases from J; junction bases left unmatched: 7. This CDR3 has 16 amino acids. Germline loops: CDR1 MGHRA, CDR2 YSYEKL. The CDR3, as DNA: TGCGCCAGCAGACGGGTTGGGACAGGGAGCACAGATACGCAGTATTTT. This gives the protein CASRRVGTGSTDTQYF.

This clonotype was observed many times. The chain uses TRBV2 and TRBJ1-3; D unresolved. There are 14 residues in the CDR3. The germline CDR1 and CDR2 sequences are SNHLY and FYNNEI. The V gene lost 6 bases and the J gene lost 10 bases, with 19 bases spanning the gap. CDR3 DNA sequence: TGTGCCAGCAGGGCGGCCGCTCTGGAAGGGACCATATATTTT. This encodes CASRAAALEGTIYF.

This clonotype was detected ten times or more. The V and J genes are TRBV11-2 and TRBJ2-4; no definite D call. The germline CDR1 and CDR2 sequences are SGHAT and FQNNGV. The CDR3 is 14 residues long. V dropped 4 bases and J dropped 0 bases, with 7 bases sitting between them. CDR3 nucleotide sequence: TGTGCCAGCAGCTCCCGGATAGCCAAAAACATTCAGTACTTC. Protein product: CASSSRIAKNIQYF.

This clonotype was counted a few times. In DNA, the CDR3 is TGCAGTGCTAGTTTTCTTGGGGGGATCACTGAAGCTTTCTTT. Amino acid sequence: CSASFLGGITEAFF. This rearrangement joins TRBV20-1 to TRBJ1-1, with D perhaps TRBD1 (5 bases). Trimming removed 3 bases from V and 4 bases from J, with 15 bases in between. Germline CDR1 is DFQATT and CDR2 is SNEGSKA (reference sequence). CDR3 size: 14 residues.

The V gene is TRBV9, the J gene TRBJ2-2; the D call may be TRBD1 or TRBD2 (6 bases each). The germline gives CDR1 SGDLS, CDR2 YYNGEE. Trimming shortened V by 0 bases and J by 11 bases, and 11 bases separated the two germline ends. The CDR3 extends over 13 amino acids. CDR3 coding DNA: TGTGCCAGCAGCGTAGTGGGGGGCGGCGAGCTGTTTTTT. Its protein is CASSVVGGGELFF.

This clonotype came up many times. V is TRBV6-2 or TRBV6-3 and J is TRBJ1-5; a weak D match, TRBD1 (5 bases). Trimming pared 5 bases from V and 4 bases from J, leaving 12 bases between. The CDR3 spans 14 residues. Per the germline V gene, CDR1 is MNHEY and CDR2 is SVGEGT. CDR3 nucleotide sequence: TGTGCCAGCAGTATGGGGCGAGCGAATCAGCCCCAGCATTTT. Residues: CASSMGRANQPQHF.

The J gene is TRBJ1-4, the V gene TRBV18; 7 nucleotides line up with TRBD1. From germline, CDR1 is KGHSH and CDR2 LQKENI. The CDR3 contains 14 residues. V trimming: 0 bases; J trimming: 8 bases; junction bases outside the gene matches: 3. CDR3 nucleotide sequence: TGTGCCAGCTCACCACCCACAGGGGTCGAAAAACTGTTTTTT. Its translation is CASSPPTGVEKLFF.

This clonotype has ten or more counts. V usage is TRBV5-1 and J usage is TRBJ1-1, with D possibly matching TRBD1 (6 bases). With 0 bases removed from V and 9 bases from J, the gap between germline ends came to 12 bases. Germline lookup yields CDR1 SGHRS and CDR2 YFSETQ. This CDR3 comprises 13 residues. The CDR3 sequence is CASSLAQGTQAFF. The CDR3 DNA reads TGCGCCAGCAGCTTGGCCCAGGGGACGCAAGCTTTCTTT.

In this sample, this clonotype turned up many times. This CDR3 is CSARALAGESNEQFF. The CDR3 DNA follows: TGCAGTGCTAGAGCGTTAGCGGGAGAATCCAATGAGCAGTTCTTC. The chain has TRBV20-1 and TRBJ2-1; TRBD2 agrees at 9 bases. The CDR3 is 15 amino acids. Per the germline V gene, CDR1 is DFQATT and CDR2 is SNEGSKA (reference sequence). V trimming: 1 base; J trimming: 6 bases; junction bases outside the gene matches: 7.

As concerns this clonotype: This may come from a read error, since a much larger clone is one base off. The rearrangement uses TRBV20-1 and TRBJ2-2; a possible D gene is TRBD2 (5 bases). The V and J ends lost 0 bases and 5 bases respectively, with 19 bases between them. The CDR3 is 17 amino acids. Germline V gene data show CDR1 as DFQATT and CDR2 as SNEGSKA (reference sequence). The CDR3 spells CSARDRLRGLGTGELFF. CDR3 sequence (DNA): TGCAGTGCTAGAGATCGGTTAAGAGGGCTAGGAACCGGGGAGCTGTTTTTT.